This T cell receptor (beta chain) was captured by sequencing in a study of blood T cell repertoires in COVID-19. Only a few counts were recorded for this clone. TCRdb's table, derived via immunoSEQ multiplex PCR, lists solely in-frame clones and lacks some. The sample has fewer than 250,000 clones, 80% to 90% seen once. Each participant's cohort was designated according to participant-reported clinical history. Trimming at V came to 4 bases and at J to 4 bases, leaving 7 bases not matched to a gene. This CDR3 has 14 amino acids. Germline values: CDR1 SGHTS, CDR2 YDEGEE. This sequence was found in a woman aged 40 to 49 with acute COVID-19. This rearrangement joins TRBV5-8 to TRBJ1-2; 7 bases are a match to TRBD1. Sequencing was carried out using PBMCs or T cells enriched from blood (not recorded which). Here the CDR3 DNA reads TGTGCCAGCAGCGCGGCGACAGGGACCTATGGCTACACCTTC. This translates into CASSAATGTYGYTF.